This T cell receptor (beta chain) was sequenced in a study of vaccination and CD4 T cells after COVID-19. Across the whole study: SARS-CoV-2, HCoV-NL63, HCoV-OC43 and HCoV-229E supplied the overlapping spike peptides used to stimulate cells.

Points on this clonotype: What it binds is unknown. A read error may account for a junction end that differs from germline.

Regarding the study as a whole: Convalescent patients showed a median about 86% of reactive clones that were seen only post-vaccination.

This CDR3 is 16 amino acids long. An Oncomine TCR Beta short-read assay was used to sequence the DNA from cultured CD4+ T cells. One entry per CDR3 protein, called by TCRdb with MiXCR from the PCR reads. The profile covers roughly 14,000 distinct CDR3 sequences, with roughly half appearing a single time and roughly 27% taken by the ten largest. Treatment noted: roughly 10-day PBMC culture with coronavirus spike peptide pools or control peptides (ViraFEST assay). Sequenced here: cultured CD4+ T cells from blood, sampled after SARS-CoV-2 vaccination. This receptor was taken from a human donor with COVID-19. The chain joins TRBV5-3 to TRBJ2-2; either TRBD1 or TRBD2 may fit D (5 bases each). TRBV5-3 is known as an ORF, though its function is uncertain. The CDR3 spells CASSLARGKGSGELFF. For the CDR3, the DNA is TGTGCCAGCAGCTTGGCCCGAGGGAAGGGGTCCGGGGAGCTGTTTTTT.